These T cell receptor beta chains were read from a single sample in a study of blood T cell repertoires in COVID-19. Using immunoSEQ multiplex PCR, the repertoire was profiled, and TCRdb retains in-frame clones only, with some absent. The data show some 170,000 clones, 70% to 80% seen once. Sequences were obtained from PBMCs or T cells enriched from blood (not recorded which). The receptors were sampled from a woman aged 45-65 years who had recovered from COVID-19. Both conserved end residues are part of each CDR3. The D gene is left open where the match is weak. The size field is filled for only some rows; it gives once, few, many or a size class.

j_call clone_size v_call d_call cdr3_aa cdr3_nt
TRBJ1-5 NA TRBV25-1 NA CAPSSEIWASNQPQHF TGTGCCCCTAGCAGTGAAATCTGGGCTAGCAATCAGCCCCAGCATTTT
TRBJ2-3 NA TRBV5-1 TRBD1 CASYEQGADTQYF TGCGCCAGTTATGAGCAGGGGGCAGATACGCAGTATTTT
TRBJ1-5 NA TRBV3-1/TRBV3-2 NA CASSQGGAKSLYSNQPQHF TGTGCCAGCAGCCAAGGTGGAGCAAAATCCCTCTATAGCAATCAGCCCCAGCATTTT
TRBJ2-1 NA TRBV27 NA CASKNTPQAYNEQFF TGTGCCAGCAAAAACACGCCGCAGGCGTACAATGAGCAGTTCTTC
TRBJ1-2 NA TRBV5-1 NA CASSLASGGGYTF TGCGCCAGCAGCTTGGCTTCAGGTGGAGGCTACACCTTC
TRBJ2-7 NA TRBV6-2/TRBV6-3 NA CASSYSPRGIYEQYF TGTGCCAGCAGTTACTCGCCTAGGGGGATCTACGAGCAGTACTTC
TRBJ2-5 NA TRBV29-1 NA CSVRAGTAQETQYF TGCAGCGTTCGGGCGGGGACCGCGCAAGAGACCCAGTACTTC
TRBJ1-5 NA TRBV27 TRBD1 CASSRTGGGQPQHF TGTGCCAGCAGTCGGACAGGGGGCGGTCAGCCCCAGCATTTT
TRBJ2-3 NA TRBV28 TRBD2 CASSPSPGLGASTDTQYF TGTGCCAGCAGCCCATCACCGGGACTAGGGGCTAGCACAGATACGCAGTATTTT
TRBJ1-2 NA TRBV6-5 TRBD1 CASSRKDREGGYTF TGTGCCAGCAGTAGAAAGGACAGGGAGGGTGGCTACACCTTC
TRBJ2-1 NA TRBV30 TRBD2 CAWSGLAGSSSYNEQFF TGTGCCTGGAGTGGATTAGCGGGATCCAGCTCCTACAATGAGCAGTTCTTC
TRBJ2-5 once TRBV12-3/TRBV12-4 NA CASSTARETQYF TGTGCCAGCAGTACCGCCCGGGAGACCCAGTACTTC
TRBJ1-2 NA TRBV4-1 TRBD1 CASSLDRAANYGYTF TGCGCCAGCAGCCTTGACAGGGCCGCTAACTATGGCTACACCTTC
TRBJ2-7 NA TRBV20-1 NA CSASLAPPRSYEQYF TGCAGTGCTAGTCTAGCGCCACCCCGATCCTACGAGCAGTACTTC
TRBJ1-5 NA TRBV2 NA CASSELEGNQPQHF TGTGCCAGCAGTGAATTGGAGGGCAATCAGCCCCAGCATTTT
TRBJ1-2 NA TRBV19 NA CASSQTLYGYTF TGTGCCAGTAGCCAGACTCTCTATGGCTACACCTTC
TRBJ2-7 NA TRBV27 TRBD1 CASSAQGQSYEQYF TGTGCCAGCAGTGCTCAGGGACAGAGCTACGAGCAGTACTTC
TRBJ1-2 NA TRBV18 NA CASSDQEGVASYGYTF TGTGCCAGCTCAGACCAGGAAGGGGTTGCGTCCTATGGCTACACCTTC
TRBJ1-1 NA TRBV12-3/TRBV12-4 NA CASTSRNTEAFF TGTGCCAGCACCTCGCGGAACACTGAAGCTTTCTTT
TRBJ1-5 NA TRBV19 TRBD1 CASSADRVAGQPQHF TGTGCCAGTAGTGCGGACAGGGTGGCGGGTCAGCCCCAGCATTTT
TRBJ1-2 NA TRBV24-1 TRBD1 CATSEGGGDGYTF TGTGCCACCAGTGAAGGAGGGGGCGATGGCTACACCTTC
TRBJ1-6 few TRBV5-1 NA CASRRPDSPLHF TGCGCCAGCCGGCGGCCGGATTCACCCCTCCACTTT
TRBJ2-2 NA TRBV19 NA CASSAGRRSNTGELFF TGTGCCAGTAGTGCTGGGAGGCGGAGTAACACCGGGGAGCTGTTTTTT
TRBJ2-5 NA TRBV5-1 NA CASSHRSGETQYF TGCGCCAGCAGCCACCGTTCCGGGGAGACCCAGTACTTC
TRBJ1-2 NA TRBV3-1/TRBV3-2 NA CASSQGRGGETGYTF TGTGCCAGCAGCCAAGGGCGCGGAGGGGAAACTGGCTACACCTTC
TRBJ1-2 few TRBV28 NA CASSLGPGLQGYTF TGTGCCAGCAGTTTAGGGCCAGGGCTTCAAGGCTACACCTTC
TRBJ2-2 once TRBV7-2 NA CASSLMVGGGELFF TGTGCCAGCAGCTTAATGGTCGGGGGCGGGGAGCTGTTTTTT